Below, 18 T cell receptor beta chains from the same sample are listed, as sequenced in a study of regulatory T cells in long-lasting Graves disease. HTBI primers from iRepertoire and Arm-PCR of CDR3 regions yielded the TCR beta libraries. TCRdb ran MiXCR on the multiplex PCR reads and lists one entry per CDR3 protein. The sample holds 400,000 to 500,000 distinct CDR3 sequences, over 15% seen once. Time point indicated: newly diagnosed GD, antithyroid drugs for less than 3 months. The TCR library used RNA extracted from PBMCs. These data also featured in a second study, about T cells in Graves' hyperthyroidism and ophthalmopathy.

Sequenced material: peripheral blood mononuclear cells (PBMCs), taken at new diagnosis, from a patient treated with antithyroid drugs. The receptors were sampled from a woman younger than 30 with Graves disease.

This clonotype was detected many times. The V call is TRBV7-2, the J call TRBJ2-7; D not certain. Germline V CDR1 and CDR2: SGHTA, FQGNSA. V was pared by 4 bases and J by 2 bases, with 9 bases between. The CDR3 is 13 residues long. The DNA for the CDR3 is TGTGCCAGCAGCTCTCGGACCCCCTACGAGCAGTACTTC. It yields the protein CASSSRTPYEQYF. Drawing the rest from reference TRBV7-2 and TRBJ2-7, the complete variable domain is GAGVSQSPSNKVTEKGKDVELRCDPISGHTALYWYRQSLGQGLEFLIYFQGNSAPDKSGLPSDRFSAERTGGSVSTLTIQRTQQEDSAVYLCASSSRTPYEQYFGPGTRLTVT.

This clonotype was seen repeatedly, ten times or more. One end of the junction varies from germline; a read error may be responsible. The rearrangement uses TRBV3-1 and TRBJ2-1; 10 bases map to TRBD2. Germline CDR1 and CDR2: LGHDT and YNNKEL (reference sequence). The CDR3 contains 14 residues. The DNA for the CDR3 is TGTGCCAGCAGCCAAGATCTGGGGCTAGCGGGAGCCATCTTC. Protein sequence: CASSQDLGLAGAIF.

This clonotype was observed a few times. V usage is TRBV24-1 and J usage is TRBJ2-1; 8 bases match TRBD2. Trimming took 2 bases from V and 0 from J; bases not matched to a gene: 11. Germline CDR1 reads KGHDR; CDR2 reads SFDVKD. This CDR3 is built from 19 residues. CDR3 nucleotide sequence: TGTGCCACCAGTGATTATGCCCCAATTCGGGGGGGCTCCTACAATGAGCAGTTCTTC. It codes for CATSDYAPIRGGSYNEQFF.

This clonotype was recorded at least ten times. J is TRBJ2-5 and V is TRBV7-2; D remains ambiguous. The CDR3 runs 15 residues. Looked up from germline, CDR1 is SGHTA and CDR2 is FQGNSA. V was shortened by 1 base and J by 5 bases, with 14 bases between the two germline ends. The CDR3 is CASSLGPYWSETQYF. The DNA for the CDR3 is TGTGCCAGCAGCTTAGGCCCATACTGGTCTGAGACCCAGTACTTC.

This clonotype was counted between two and nine times. V gene TRBV12-5 combines with J gene TRBJ2-5; 9 nucleotides match TRBD1. Matching the DNA end better, TRBJ2-7 makes the J call doubtful. Per the germline V gene, CDR1 is LGHNT and CDR2 is FRNRAP. The CDR3 sequence is 17 residues long. CDR3: CASGLDHRDRASYEQYF. The CDR3 region has the DNA TGTGCTAGTGGTTTGGACCACCGGGACAGGGCATCCTACGAGCAGTACTTC.

Only a few counts were recorded for this clonotype. The chain has TRBV5-4 and TRBJ2-1; TRBD2 matches at 14 bases. The CDR3 has 15 amino acids. Trimming at V came to 5 bases and at J to 4 bases, leaving 2 bases not matched to a gene. Germline V lookup: CDR1 SGHNT, CDR2 YYREEE (reference sequence). The CDR3 region is CASSWTSGRYNEQFF. The CDR3 DNA sequence: TGTGCCAGCAGTTGGACTAGCGGGAGGTACAATGAGCAGTTCTTC.

The genes are TRBV5-4 and TRBJ2-3; 8 bases are a match to TRBD1. The CDR3 totals 15 residues. V lost 3 bases and J lost 8; bases outside the gene matches: 11. Looked up from germline, CDR1 is SGHNT and CDR2 is YYREEE (reference sequence). This chain's CDR3 is CASSSEGTGRGTQYF. In DNA, the CDR3 is TGTGCCAGCAGCTCGGAGGGGACAGGTCGAGGTACGCAGTATTTT.

The J gene is TRBJ2-1, the V gene TRBV5-8; D is unclear. Germline V lookup: CDR1 SGHTS, CDR2 YDEGEE. The CDR3 is made up of 17 amino acids. Trimming pared 0 bases from V and 5 bases from J, leaving 18 bases between. The CDR3 coding sequence is TGTGCCAGCAGCTTGGAAGGGATAGGGTATCGGGACAATGAGCAGTTCTTC. This translates into CASSLEGIGYRDNEQFF.

This clonotype was seen many times. The CDR3, as DNA: TGCAGTGCTAGCGGGGGGCGACTAGCGGGTGAAACCTACGAGCAGTACTTC. Protein product: CSASGGRLAGETYEQYF. The chain combines TRBV20-1 with TRBJ2-7; 10 bases are a match to TRBD2. Losses at the gene ends were 3 bases for V and 2 bases for J; bases not matched to a gene: 13. The CDR3 is made up of 17 amino acids. CDR1 and CDR2 (germline): DFQATT, SNEGSKA (reference sequence).

This chain connects TRBV15 to TRBJ2-7; the D is unclear. CDR3 size: 13 residues. The germline V and J ends were trimmed by 0 bases and 2 bases, with 5 bases remaining between them. Germline V gene data show CDR1 as LNHNV and CDR2 as YYDKDF (reference sequence). The CDR3 region is CATSRETTYEQYF. CDR3 DNA sequence: TGTGCCACCAGCAGAGAAACGACCTACGAGCAGTACTTC.

CDR3 sequence: CASSPLGREIDTQYF. CDR3 coding DNA: TGTGCCAGCAGTCCCTTGGGGCGGGAGATAGATACGCAGTATTTT. This chain connects TRBV28 to TRBJ2-3, with 7 bases lining up with TRBD2. CDR3 length: 15 residues. Germline V gives CDR1 MDHEN, CDR2 SYDVKM. V shed 5 bases and J 5 bases; nucleotides not matched to a gene: 10. Complete variable domain (other parts from reference TRBV28 and TRBJ2-3): DVKVTQSSRYLVKRTGEKVFLECVQDMDHENMFWYRQDPGLGLRLIYFSYDVKMKEKGDIPEGYSVSREKKERFSLILESASTNQTSMYLCASSPLGREIDTQYFGPGTRLTVL.

This clonotype turned up a few times. V usage is TRBV29-1 and J usage is TRBJ1-1; D call uncertain. The CDR3 covers 12 residues. Trimming cost V 1 base and J 0 bases, with 3 bases left between them. CDR1 SQVTM and CDR2 ANQGSEA come from the germline V gene. For the CDR3, the DNA is TGCAGCGTTGAAGGGTTGAACACTGAAGCTTTCTTT. Its translation: CSVEGLNTEAFF.

The chain has TRBV7-9 and TRBJ2-1; D not resolved. Trimming took off 8 bases at V and 5 bases at J, with 10 bases between the two ends. Per the germline V gene, CDR1 is SEHNR and CDR2 is FQNEAQ (reference sequence). This CDR3 is built from 12 residues. The CDR3 region has the DNA TGTGCCAGCCGCCAGGCGGACAATGAGCAGTTCTTC. This encodes CASRQADNEQFF.

This clonotype came up a few times. This rearrangement joins TRBV12-3 or TRBV12-4 to TRBJ1-5; possibly TRBD1 for D (6 bases). V lost 6 bases and J lost 5, with 8 bases in between. The CDR3 runs 12 residues. This CDR3 reads CASRTGYQPQHF. The CDR3 bases are TGTGCCAGCAGAACAGGGTATCAGCCCCAGCATTTT.

This clonotype has ten or more counts. The V and J genes are TRBV7-2 and TRBJ2-1; the match to TRBD1 covers 9 bases. Per germline, CDR1 SGHTA and CDR2 FQGNSA. The CDR3 covers 14 residues. V was pared by 1 base and J by 9 bases, with 4 bases of the junction left unmatched. The CDR3 spells CASSLERTGVEQFF. Written as DNA, the CDR3 is TGTGCCAGCAGCTTAGAGAGGACAGGGGTTGAGCAGTTCTTC.

A few counts support this clonotype. The chain recombines TRBV6-1 with TRBJ1-4; TRBD1 matches 11 bases. The CDR3 is 17 residues long. Germline CDR1 MNHNS, CDR2 SASEGT. With 5 bases clipped from V and 0 bases from J, the junction kept 5 bases outside the gene matches. This CDR3 reads CASSPRDRGSTNEKLFF. DNA of the CDR3: TGTGCCAGCAGTCCTAGGGACAGGGGGTCAACTAATGAAAAACTGTTTTTT.

The chain employs TRBV10-2 and TRBJ1-6; D is undetermined. V was shortened by 9 bases and J by 11 bases, with 14 bases between the two germline ends. The CDR3 length is 12 residues. Looked up from germline, CDR1 is WSHSY and CDR2 is SAAADI. CDR3 residues: CASRAWWAPLHF. CDR3 in DNA: TGCGCCAGTCGGGCCTGGTGGGCACCCCTCCACTTT.

The chain couples TRBV24-1 to TRBJ2-7; D is undetermined. This CDR3 contains 14 residues. The germline V and J ends were trimmed by 5 bases and 0 bases, with 10 bases remaining between them. CDR1 and CDR2 from the germline V gene are KGHDR and SFDVKD. CDR3 region: CATSGSISSYEQYF. The DNA of the CDR3 is TGTGCCACCAGTGGTTCGATTAGCTCCTACGAGCAGTACTTC.